The 10 T cell receptor beta chains below come from one sample, sequenced in a study of CD8 T cells in ankylosing spondylitis. TCRdb called the 5' RACE reads again in MiXCR, with one record for every CDR3 protein. The sample records under 150,000 distinct CDR3 sequences, about a tenth being singletons. Sequencing input: blood, either unsorted or a sorted T cell fraction (not recorded which). The receptors shown here come from a male donor with ankylosing spondylitis or in good health (not recorded which).

This clonotype was counted many times. The genes are TRBV7-2 and TRBJ2-3, with D unclear. This CDR3 region has 16 residues. Germline lookup yields CDR1 SGHTA and CDR2 FQGNSA. Trimming pared 3 bases from V and 0 bases from J, leaving 13 bases between. CDR3 in amino acids: CASSFSGSLSTDTQYF. CDR3 nucleotides: TGTGCCAGCAGCTTTTCCGGCTCTCTAAGCACAGATACGCAGTATTTT.

The table lists this clonotype with many counts. The chain joins TRBV2 to TRBJ2-3; the D gene is possibly TRBD2 (6 bases). Germline-derived CDR1 and CDR2 are SNHLY and FYNNEI. V lost 5 bases to trimming and J lost 6 bases, with 24 bases between them. This CDR3 comprises 17 residues. The CDR3 DNA sequence: TGTGCCAGCAGTTCCCTCGCCGGGAGAGAAGGTTCGGATACGCAGTATTTT. It translates to CASSSLAGREGSDTQYF.

This clonotype was recorded many times. The chain joins TRBV7-2 to TRBJ2-5, with TRBD1 identical over 7 bases. V was clipped by 4 bases and J by 1 base; unmatched bases: 6. This CDR3 spans 15 amino acids. Germline CDR1 and CDR2: SGHTA and FQGNSA. The CDR3 here is CASSSTRQGQETQYF. CDR3 DNA: TGTGCCAGCAGCTCTACGAGACAGGGCCAAGAGACCCAGTACTTC.

Only a few counts were recorded for this clonotype. V gene TRBV20-1 combines with J gene TRBJ2-7; D is possibly TRBD1 or TRBD2 (5 bases each). The CDR3 loop spans 16 amino acids. Germline V gives CDR1 DFQATT, CDR2 SNEGSKA (reference sequence). With 0 bases removed from V and 3 bases from J, the gap between germline ends came to 18 bases. CDR3 amino acids: CSARDPFGTVIYEQYF. CDR3 nucleotides: TGCAGTGCTAGAGATCCATTCGGGACGGTAATCTACGAGCAGTACTTC.

This clonotype was found a few times. This chain links TRBV7-2 with TRBJ2-5; TRBD2 agrees at 9 bases. The V segment lost 3 bases and the J segment 1 base; nucleotides outside the gene matches: 0. This CDR3 is 14 amino acids long. From germline, CDR1 is SGHTA and CDR2 FQGNSA. The CDR3 region is CASSFSGSQETQYF. CDR3 DNA sequence: TGTGCCAGCAGCTTTAGCGGGAGCCAAGAGACCCAGTACTTC.

This clonotype was observed at least ten times. This rearrangement joins TRBV29-1 to TRBJ1-5, with 7 nucleotides matching TRBD1. The CDR3 is made up of 14 amino acids. Germline-derived CDR1 and CDR2 are SQVTM and ANQGSEA. After removal of 4 bases from V and 3 bases from J, the junction contained 6 bases not matched to a gene. CDR3 in amino acids: CSVGDSVNNQPQHF. CDR3 DNA: TGCAGCGTTGGGGACAGCGTTAACAATCAGCCCCAGCATTTT.

This clonotype was observed at least ten times. The rearrangement links TRBV3-1 to TRBJ2-2; 8 bases match TRBD2. The CDR3 has 16 amino acids. In germline, CDR1 is LGHDT, CDR2 YNNKEL (reference sequence). Trimming removed 6 bases from V and 3 bases from J; junction bases left unmatched: 9. The CDR3 loop is CASSRTGTSHTGELFF. As DNA, the CDR3 is TGTGCCAGCAGTCGAACAGGGACTAGTCACACCGGGGAGCTGTTTTTT.

There are many counts of this clonotype. The V call is TRBV20-1, the J call TRBJ2-1, with a weak D call TRBD1 (6 bases). V lost 3 bases and J 10 bases, leaving 10 bases between the germline ends. The CDR3 contains 11 residues. Germline CDR1 reads DFQATT; CDR2 reads SNEGSKA (reference sequence). Here the CDR3 reads CSARRQVEQFF. In DNA, the CDR3 is TGCAGTGCTAGGAGACAGGTAGAGCAGTTCTTC.

This clonotype was detected many times. V usage is TRBV12-3 or TRBV12-4 and J usage is TRBJ2-1; TRBD2 matches 12 bases. This CDR3 spans 18 amino acids. After removal of 6 bases from V and 0 bases from J, the junction contained 9 bases not matched to a gene. In DNA, the CDR3 is TGTGCCAGCAGATCTAGCGGGAGGGGAAGGAGCTCCTACAATGAGCAGTTCTTC. It translates to CASRSSGRGRSSYNEQFF.

The CDR3 DNA reads as TGCAGTGCTAGGCCATCGGGGACAGGGGTTAACTATGGCTACACCTTC. Residues: CSARPSGTGVNYGYTF. The chain is built from TRBV20-1 and TRBJ1-2; 10 nucleotides align to TRBD1. The CDR3 has 16 residues. J was trimmed by 1 base and V by 3 bases; bases with no gene match: 8. The germline V gene has CDR1 DFQATT and CDR2 SNEGSKA (reference sequence).